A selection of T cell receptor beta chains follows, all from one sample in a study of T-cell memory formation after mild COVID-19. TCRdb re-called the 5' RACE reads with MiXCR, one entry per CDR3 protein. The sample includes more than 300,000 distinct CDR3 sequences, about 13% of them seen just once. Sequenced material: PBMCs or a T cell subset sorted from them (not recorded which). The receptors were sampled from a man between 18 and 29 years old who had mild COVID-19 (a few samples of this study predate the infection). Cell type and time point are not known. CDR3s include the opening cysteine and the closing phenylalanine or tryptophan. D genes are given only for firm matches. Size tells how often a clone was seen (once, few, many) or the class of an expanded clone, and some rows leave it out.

cdr3_aa: CASRPAPGGGETQYF
cdr3_nt: TGTGCCAGCAGGCCGGCGCCAGGGGGGGGAGAGACCCAGTACTTC
j_call: TRBJ2-5
clone_size: -
v_call: TRBV27
d_call: -

cdr3_aa: CSAPGQGAFGYTF
cdr3_nt: TGCAGTGCCCCGGGACAGGGGGCATTTGGCTACACCTTC
j_call: TRBJ1-2
clone_size: many
v_call: TRBV20-1
d_call: TRBD1

cdr3_aa: CSARDPLAGVPKGQFF
cdr3_nt: TGCAGTGCTAGAGATCCCCTAGCGGGGGTGCCTAAGGGGCAGTTCTTC
j_call: TRBJ2-1
clone_size: -
v_call: TRBV20-1
d_call: TRBD2

cdr3_aa: CASSRSFEDYGYTF
cdr3_nt: TGCGCCAGCAGCCGAAGCTTTGAGGACTATGGCTACACCTTC
j_call: TRBJ1-2
clone_size: -
v_call: TRBV4-3
d_call: -

cdr3_aa: CSVPGLPSDGQFF
cdr3_nt: TGCAGCGTACCGGGACTGCCATCAGATGGGCAGTTCTTC
j_call: TRBJ2-1
clone_size: many
v_call: TRBV29-1
d_call: -

cdr3_aa: CASSYSGQGGETQYF
cdr3_nt: TGTGCCAGCAGTTACTCGGGACAGGGAGGGGAGACCCAGTACTTC
j_call: TRBJ2-5
clone_size: few
v_call: TRBV6-6
d_call: TRBD1

cdr3_aa: CASSLILGTEAFF
cdr3_nt: TGTGCCAGCAGCTTAATCCTAGGGACTGAAGCTTTCTTT
j_call: TRBJ1-1
clone_size: many
v_call: TRBV11-2
d_call: -

cdr3_aa: CASRDSSGGQPQHF
cdr3_nt: TGTGCCAGCAGGGACAGTTCAGGGGGTCAGCCCCAGCATTTT
j_call: TRBJ1-5
clone_size: few
v_call: TRBV12-3/TRBV12-4
d_call: TRBD1

cdr3_aa: CASSYSIGPGTGPETQYF
cdr3_nt: TGCGCCAGCAGCTACAGCATAGGCCCCGGGACAGGGCCAGAGACCCAGTACTTC
j_call: TRBJ2-5
clone_size: -
v_call: TRBV5-1
d_call: TRBD1

cdr3_aa: CASRAGYSSGNTIYF
cdr3_nt: TGTGCCAGCAGAGCGGGGTACAGCTCTGGAAACACCATATATTTT
j_call: TRBJ1-3
clone_size: -
v_call: TRBV6-5
d_call: -

cdr3_aa: CASSLTGGGTEAFF
cdr3_nt: TGTGCCAGCAGTCTCACAGGGGGCGGCACTGAAGCTTTCTTT
j_call: TRBJ1-1
clone_size: -
v_call: TRBV6-6
d_call: TRBD1

cdr3_aa: CAIRPQVTDTQYF
cdr3_nt: TGTGCCATCAGGCCGCAGGTCACAGATACGCAGTATTTT
j_call: TRBJ2-3
clone_size: -
v_call: TRBV10-3
d_call: -

cdr3_aa: CASARGPRTVGGTEAFF
cdr3_nt: TGCGCCAGCGCCCGAGGGCCCAGGACCGTTGGGGGCACTGAAGCTTTCTTT
j_call: TRBJ1-1
clone_size: -
v_call: TRBV5-1
d_call: -

cdr3_aa: CSAIAGTSGGAYDIQYF
cdr3_nt: TGCAGTGCCATCGCCGGGACTAGCGGGGGGGCCTATGACATTCAGTACTTC
j_call: TRBJ2-4
clone_size: few
v_call: TRBV20-1
d_call: TRBD2

cdr3_aa: CSASFSRLGTEAFF
cdr3_nt: TGCAGTGCTAGTTTCTCCCGGTTGGGCACTGAAGCTTTCTTT
j_call: TRBJ1-1
clone_size: few
v_call: TRBV20-1
d_call: -

cdr3_aa: CASSSPRTREDSEQFF
cdr3_nt: TGTGCCAGCAGCTCCCCCCGGACACGGGAGGACAGTGAGCAGTTCTTC
j_call: TRBJ2-1
clone_size: many
v_call: TRBV5-6
d_call: -

cdr3_aa: CASSQDDGSYNEQFF
cdr3_nt: TGTGCCAGCAGCCAAGATGACGGCTCCTACAATGAGCAGTTCTTC
j_call: TRBJ2-1
clone_size: many
v_call: TRBV4-2
d_call: -

cdr3_aa: CAIGGGTGELFF
cdr3_nt: TGTGCCATCGGGGGAGGAACCGGGGAGCTGTTTTTT
j_call: TRBJ2-2
clone_size: many
v_call: TRBV11-2
d_call: -

cdr3_aa: CASAEQGDQETQYF
cdr3_nt: TGCGCCAGCGCAGAACAGGGAGACCAAGAGACCCAGTACTTC
j_call: TRBJ2-5
clone_size: many
v_call: TRBV5-1
d_call: -

cdr3_aa: CASSLATGYTEAFF
cdr3_nt: TGTGCCAGCAGCTTAGCTACAGGATACACTGAAGCTTTCTTT
j_call: TRBJ1-1
clone_size: -
v_call: TRBV7-9
d_call: -

cdr3_aa: CASRQGGAGEKLFF
cdr3_nt: TGTGCCAGCAGACAAGGGGGCGCGGGGGAAAAACTGTTTTTT
j_call: TRBJ1-4
clone_size: once
v_call: TRBV6-1
d_call: TRBD1

cdr3_aa: CASSLRTGGLTGELFF
cdr3_nt: TGTGCCAGCTCCCTCCGGACAGGGGGCCTCACCGGGGAGCTGTTTTTT
j_call: TRBJ2-2
clone_size: few
v_call: TRBV18
d_call: TRBD1

cdr3_aa: CASSSQADEQYF
cdr3_nt: TGTGCCAGCAGCTCACAGGCGGACGAGCAGTACTTC
j_call: TRBJ2-7
clone_size: -
v_call: TRBV7-9
d_call: -

cdr3_aa: CASSPRGVGISRGYTF
cdr3_nt: TGCGCCAGCAGCCCCCGGGGGGTCGGGATCTCGCGGGGCTACACCTTC
j_call: TRBJ1-2
clone_size: few
v_call: TRBV5-1
d_call: -

cdr3_aa: CAISGGGGAADTQYF
cdr3_nt: TGTGCCATCAGTGGAGGCGGGGGGGCGGCAGATACGCAGTATTTT
j_call: TRBJ2-3
clone_size: -
v_call: TRBV10-3
d_call: TRBD2

cdr3_aa: CASSQDPGDYEQYF
cdr3_nt: TGCGCCAGCAGCCAAGATCCTGGGGACTACGAGCAGTACTTC
j_call: TRBJ2-7
clone_size: -
v_call: TRBV4-3
d_call: -

cdr3_aa: CASSPTGGSGEKLFF
cdr3_nt: TGTGCCAGCAGCCCCACAGGGGGCTCGGGGGAAAAACTGTTTTTT
j_call: TRBJ1-4
clone_size: -
v_call: TRBV12-3/TRBV12-4
d_call: TRBD1

cdr3_aa: CAIGTGVNEKLFF
cdr3_nt: TGTGCCATCGGGACAGGCGTTAATGAAAAACTGTTTTTT
j_call: TRBJ1-4
clone_size: -
v_call: TRBV10-3
d_call: TRBD1

cdr3_aa: CATSEQTTAGYNEQFF
cdr3_nt: TGTGCCACCAGTGAGCAGACCACGGCAGGGTACAATGAGCAGTTCTTC
j_call: TRBJ2-1
clone_size: many
v_call: TRBV24-1
d_call: -

cdr3_aa: CASSVASARDNEQFF
cdr3_nt: TGTGCCAGCAGCGTAGCTTCCGCCCGGGACAATGAGCAGTTCTTC
j_call: TRBJ2-1
clone_size: few
v_call: TRBV9
d_call: -

cdr3_aa: CAISAGGNVTQYF
cdr3_nt: TGTGCCATCAGCGCAGGGGGCAACGTGACCCAGTACTTC
j_call: TRBJ2-5
clone_size: -
v_call: TRBV10-3
d_call: TRBD1

cdr3_aa: CASSSVVEQFF
cdr3_nt: TGTGCCAGCAGCTCCGTGGTTGAGCAGTTCTTC
j_call: TRBJ2-1
clone_size: once
v_call: TRBV5-6
d_call: -

cdr3_aa: CASSLGQGAWNEQFF
cdr3_nt: TGTGCCAGTAGTCTGGGACAGGGGGCCTGGAATGAGCAGTTCTTC
j_call: TRBJ2-1
clone_size: -
v_call: TRBV19
d_call: TRBD1

cdr3_aa: CAISSREGGNTEAFF
cdr3_nt: TGTGCCATCAGTTCCAGGGAAGGGGGTAACACTGAAGCTTTCTTT
j_call: TRBJ1-1
clone_size: -
v_call: TRBV10-3
d_call: -

cdr3_aa: CASSRSPTGTYEQYF
cdr3_nt: TGTGCCAGCAGCCGGTCCCCGACAGGGACCTACGAGCAGTACTTC
j_call: TRBJ2-7
clone_size: few
v_call: TRBV11-2
d_call: TRBD1

cdr3_aa: CASSPPIAGANTGELFF
cdr3_nt: TGTGCCAGCAGTCCTCCCATAGCGGGGGCGAACACCGGGGAGCTGTTTTTT
j_call: TRBJ2-2
clone_size: many
v_call: TRBV12-3/TRBV12-4
d_call: TRBD2

cdr3_aa: CSATSYNEQFF
cdr3_nt: TGCAGTGCTACCAGCTACAATGAGCAGTTCTTC
j_call: TRBJ2-1
clone_size: -
v_call: TRBV20-1
d_call: -

cdr3_aa: CASSYPSRAEKNIQYF
cdr3_nt: TGTGCCAGCAGTTACCCGAGCCGGGCTGAAAAAAACATTCAGTACTTC
j_call: TRBJ2-4
clone_size: few
v_call: TRBV6-2/TRBV6-3
d_call: -

cdr3_aa: CASSVDRLGANVLTF
cdr3_nt: TGTGCCAGCAGCGTAGATCGTCTGGGGGCCAACGTCCTGACTTTC
j_call: TRBJ2-6
clone_size: -
v_call: TRBV9
d_call: -

cdr3_aa: CSASWNSNQPQHF
cdr3_nt: TGCAGTGCTAGTTGGAATAGCAATCAGCCCCAGCATTTT
j_call: TRBJ1-5
clone_size: -
v_call: TRBV20-1
d_call: -

cdr3_aa: CASPGTSGGQGNEQFF
cdr3_nt: TGTGCCAGCCCCGGCACTAGCGGGGGGCAAGGGAATGAGCAGTTCTTC
j_call: TRBJ2-1
clone_size: few
v_call: TRBV18
d_call: TRBD2

cdr3_aa: CAWSPWTENSPLHF
cdr3_nt: TGTGCCTGGAGTCCCTGGACTGAGAATTCACCCCTCCACTTT
j_call: TRBJ1-6
clone_size: many
v_call: TRBV30
d_call: -

cdr3_aa: CASSDIPGGTEAFF
cdr3_nt: TGCGCCAGCAGTGACATCCCTGGAGGGACTGAAGCTTTCTTT
j_call: TRBJ1-1
clone_size: -
v_call: TRBV10-2
d_call: -

cdr3_aa: CASSPRPPETQYF
cdr3_nt: TGTGCCAGCAGCCCCCGACCCCCAGAGACCCAGTACTTC
j_call: TRBJ2-5
clone_size: -
v_call: TRBV7-2
d_call: -

cdr3_aa: CASSHPGLAIADTQYF
cdr3_nt: TGCGCCAGCAGCCATCCGGGACTAGCTATTGCAGATACGCAGTATTTT
j_call: TRBJ2-3
clone_size: few
v_call: TRBV4-1
d_call: TRBD2

cdr3_aa: CASSPRQNTEAFF
cdr3_nt: TGTGCCAGCAGCCCACGACAAAACACTGAAGCTTTCTTT
j_call: TRBJ1-1
clone_size: -
v_call: TRBV7-2
d_call: -

cdr3_aa: CSARSASSFGSQYF
cdr3_nt: TGCAGTGCTAGAAGTGCGTCTAGCTTCGGGTCCCAGTACTTC
j_call: TRBJ2-5
clone_size: few
v_call: TRBV20-1
d_call: -

cdr3_aa: CASSLGQGPTEAFF
cdr3_nt: TGTGCCAGCAGTCTGGGACAGGGGCCCACTGAAGCTTTCTTT
j_call: TRBJ1-1
clone_size: few
v_call: TRBV12-3/TRBV12-4
d_call: TRBD1

cdr3_aa: CASRAPGGSNEKLFF
cdr3_nt: TGTGCCAGCAGAGCCCCAGGGGGCTCTAATGAAAAACTGTTTTTT
j_call: TRBJ1-4
clone_size: few
v_call: TRBV12-3/TRBV12-4
d_call: TRBD1

cdr3_aa: CATGIDTQYF
cdr3_nt: TGTGCCACTGGGATTGATACGCAGTATTTT
j_call: TRBJ2-3
clone_size: many
v_call: TRBV6-6
d_call: -

cdr3_aa: CASSTGDIDYEQYF
cdr3_nt: TGTGCCAGTAGTACGGGGGACATTGACTACGAGCAGTACTTC
j_call: TRBJ2-7
clone_size: -
v_call: TRBV19
d_call: -

cdr3_aa: CSARDEGEYGYTF
cdr3_nt: TGCAGTGCTAGAGATGAAGGGGAATATGGCTACACCTTC
j_call: TRBJ1-2
clone_size: few
v_call: TRBV20-1
d_call: -

cdr3_aa: CASSIGTGETEAFF
cdr3_nt: TGCGCCAGCAGCATTGGGACAGGGGAAACTGAAGCTTTCTTT
j_call: TRBJ1-1
clone_size: many
v_call: TRBV5-1
d_call: TRBD1